This entry lists 13 T cell receptor beta chains sequenced from one sample in a study of blood T cells in healthy people across ages. The second PCR ran about 6 to 12 cycles with a sample-barcoded 5' primer and J-beta primers. TCRdb processed the 5' RACE reads anew with MiXCR; each CDR3 protein has one entry. The sample has 750,000 to 950,000 distinct CDR3 sequences, about 27% seen once. The sample was also reused in another study, on T cells of mothers and their children.

The sequencing input was blood. All receptors derive from a middle-aged woman in good health.

The CDR3 DNA reads TGCAGTGCTAGGGGGGCAGGGGCTGGGTATGGCTACACCTTC. It encodes CSARGAGAGYGYTF. The chain joins TRBV20-1 to TRBJ1-2; tentatively, D is TRBD1 (6 bases). This CDR3 is 14 amino acids long. Germline-derived CDR1 and CDR2 are DFQATT and SNEGSKA (reference sequence). V was pared by 3 bases and J by 5 bases, with 16 bases between.

The V and J genes are TRBV7-2 and TRBJ1-3, with D tentatively TRBD1 (6 bases). The CDR3 runs to 16 residues. V was shortened by 6 bases and J by 1 base, with 16 bases between the two germline ends. Germline V gives CDR1 SGHTA, CDR2 FQGNSA. The CDR3 DNA follows: TGTGCCAGCAGACCTATACCCGGGACATCTGGAAACACCATATATTTT. Amino acid sequence: CASRPIPGTSGNTIYF. Variable domain in full (rest from reference TRBV7-2 and TRBJ1-3): GAGVSQSPSNKVTEKGKDVELRCDPISGHTALYWYRQSLGQGLEFLIYFQGNSAPDKSGLPSDRFSAERTGGSVSTLTIQRTQQEDSAVYLCASRPIPGTSGNTIYFGEGSWLTVV.

This clonotype was seen a few times. The CDR3 spells CASSLIYRAPEAFF. CDR3 nucleotides: TGTGCCAGCAGTTTAATTTACAGGGCGCCTGAAGCTTTCTTT. The chain is built from TRBV28 and TRBJ1-1, with a tentative D call TRBD1 (6 bases). The CDR3 length is 14 residues. V shed 2 bases and J shed 6 bases, with 13 bases lying between them. Germline V gene sequence: CDR1 MDHEN, CDR2 SYDVKM.

For this clonotype: A much bigger clone sits one base away, suggesting this may be a read error. The chain employs TRBV3-1 and TRBJ2-7; the match to TRBD1 covers 10 bases. The germline CDR1 and CDR2 sequences are LGHDT and YNNKEL (reference sequence). The V and J ends lost 8 bases and 9 bases, in that order; junction bases with no gene match: 10. The CDR3 contains 13 residues. CDR3 sequence (DNA): TGTGCCAGCCGCTACGGACAGGGGGTCGGGCAGTACTTC. This gives the protein CASRYGQGVGQYF.

This clonotype was seen a few times. This rearrangement joins TRBV4-2 to TRBJ2-3; 7 nucleotides align to TRBD1. This CDR3 spans 20 amino acids. Germline assignment: CDR1 LGHNA and CDR2 YNFKEQ. V dropped 5 bases and J dropped 0; count of bases not matched to a gene: 20. CDR3 bases: TGTGCCAGCAGCGAAATCACGTTACAGGGGTCATTAATAAGCACAGATACGCAGTATTTT. The encoded protein is CASSEITLQGSLISTDTQYF.

The chain links TRBV20-1 to TRBJ1-5, with D perhaps matching TRBD1 (6 bases). Germline CDR1 DFQATT, CDR2 SNEGSKA (reference sequence). Trimming left V 6 bases short and J 7 bases short, with 22 bases between. The CDR3 runs 15 residues. CDR3 sequence (DNA): TGCAGTGCCCCTTCGCGGAAAGGGGGAACACAGCCCCAGCATTTT. It translates to CSAPSRKGGTQPQHF.

There are many counts of this clonotype. The V call is TRBV4-3, the J call TRBJ2-5; perhaps TRBD2 as D (6 bases). From germline, CDR1 is LGHNA and CDR2 YSLEER. Deletions cut 0 bases from V and 5 bases from J, with 16 bases between. The CDR3 consists of 16 residues. DNA for the CDR3: TGCGCCAGCAGCCAAGATGTCCGGGACTGGAAGGAGACCCAGTACTTC. Protein sequence: CASSQDVRDWKETQYF.

V gene TRBV20-1 combines with J gene TRBJ2-7, with 7 bases that match TRBD1. The tail of the sequence fits TRBJ2-4 better, so the J call may be wrong. CDR1 is DFQATT, CDR2 SNEGSKA, per germline (reference sequence). CDR3 length equals 13 residues. The CDR3 DNA reads as TGCAGTGCAGAACGAGGGGGCGGGAACATTCAGTACTTC. Residues: CSAERGGGNIQYF.

The chain recombines TRBV10-3 with TRBJ1-1; D call uncertain. Germline CDR1 and CDR2: ENHRY and SYGVKD. V was trimmed by 7 bases and J by 3 bases, leaving 12 bases between them. This CDR3 region has 13 residues. The chain's CDR3 is CAIKPTQDTEAFF. CDR3 DNA: TGTGCCATCAAACCGACGCAGGACACTGAAGCTTTCTTT.

The V call is TRBV5-1, the J call TRBJ1-2, with 11 nucleotides matching TRBD1. The V segment lost 0 bases and the J segment 7 bases; nucleotides outside the gene matches: 8. CDR3 length equals 16 residues. Germline V gene data show CDR1 as SGHRS and CDR2 as YFSETQ. DNA of the CDR3: TGCGCCAGCAGCTTGGCCACGGACAGGGGGCGCGGTGGCTACACCTTC. This gives the protein CASSLATDRGRGGYTF.

This clonotype turned up a few times. The chain joins TRBV27 to TRBJ1-6, with D perhaps TRBD1 (5 bases). Germline CDR1 MNHEY, CDR2 SMNVEV (reference sequence). The ends were cut back, 3 bases at V and 6 bases at J, with 9 bases in the middle. The CDR3 sequence is 14 residues long. The CDR3: CASSFYQGNSPLHF. In DNA form, the CDR3 reads TGTGCCAGCAGTTTCTATCAGGGTAATTCACCCCTCCACTTT.

The sample holds a few counts of this clonotype. This chain links TRBV9 with TRBJ2-1, with D tentatively TRBD1 or TRBD2 (5 bases each). Germline CDR1 is SGDLS and CDR2 is YYNGEE. The CDR3 sequence is 15 residues long. V lost 4 bases, J lost 4 bases, and 15 bases lay in between. The CDR3 sequence is CASSTAGGGYNEQFF. CDR3 bases: TGTGCCAGCAGCACCGCCGGTGGGGGTTACAATGAGCAGTTCTTC.

The rearrangement links TRBV20-1 to TRBJ2-1, with 9 positions matching TRBD2. Germline lookup yields CDR1 DFQATT and CDR2 SNEGSKA (reference sequence). The CDR3 is 19 amino acids. Losses at the gene ends were 0 bases for V and 0 bases for J; bases not matched to a gene: 12. The CDR3 protein is CSARDITGLAGSSYNEQFF. The CDR3 DNA is TGCAGTGCTAGAGATATCACCGGGCTAGCGGGAAGCTCCTACAATGAGCAGTTCTTC.